This paragraph reports one T cell receptor (beta chain). Its antigen is still unknown. No much larger clone is present one base from it, and per-base qualities are unavailable. Other DNA sequences in the sample encode the same CDR3. The data originate from a study of shared clonotypes between healthy human individuals (dated by TCRdb to about 2020). For the wider study: Three men and a couple of women, aged 18 to 49 years, made up the cohort. Per donor, three plates each were used for CD4 naive and CD4 memory, two for CD8 naive, and one for CD8 memory. The study deeply sequenced blood TCR repertoires of five healthy adults to estimate repertoire size and the extent of clonotype sharing between individuals. To increase sequencing depth and limit assay-specific biases, TCR repertoire library preparation and sequencing were carried out by different laboratories using diverse techniques. Each donor's leukapheresis produced roughly between roughly 0.85 and 10 billion PBMCs. Paper-wide results and their limitations: Only blood was sampled, and tissue TCR repertoires likely differ from those in blood. Rarefaction of sorted-subset datasets indicated incomplete sequencing despite the large sequencing depth. Because the study included only a small number of donors, the genetic and exposure-history diversity represented was limited. Clonotypes shared by all four sorted-subset donors showed higher generation probabilities than non-shared clonotypes. Naive subsets generally had larger estimated clonotype richness than memory subsets did. Pairwise subsampling led to the expectation that sequencing depth would affect the degree of clonotype sharing among donors. Approximately 5% of naive CD4, more than 3% of naive CD8, about 2.5% of memory CD4, and approximately 0.4% of memory CD8 clonotypes were shared across several donors.

CD8 naive samples consisted of CD45RO-negative cells that were positively selected for CCR7, yielding a CD45RA+CCR7+ population without TemRA cells. The donors were healthy, HIV-negative adults with no recently reported acute infections or vaccinations. Only Caucasian adults living in Nashville, Tennessee, USA were represented among the donors. Blood was obtained by leukapheresis, after which PBMCs were separated by Ficoll-Histopaque density gradient centrifugation and cryopreserved in liquid nitrogen vapor phase. Purity and quantity of every magnetically sorted T cell population were checked by analytical flow cytometry. Each sorted fraction had its genomic DNA isolated and then quantified by UV absorbance on a Nanodrop 2000c. Taken from the germline V gene (reference sequence), the CDR1 and CDR2 loops are SEHNR and FQNEAQ. For this chain, trimming is 5 bases at the V end and 2 bases at the J end, and the number of junction bases without a gene match is 2. The CDR3 spans 14 residues, from the cysteine through the phenylalanine. The entry retains the CDR3 DNA only, 42 bases that are in frame from base 1.

TCR CDR3 regions were amplified from genomic DNA by multiplex PCR using the deep immunoSEQ assay. Extracted genomic DNA from each cell subset was distributed evenly across all wells of several immunoSEQ 96-well plates, and each plate was treated as a replicate. For sorted subsets, 200 ng of genomic DNA, equivalent to 25,000 to 30,000 T cell genomes, went into each replicate PCR. Purified libraries were quantified with a Qubit 3.0 fluorometer, sized on a Bioanalyzer 2100, and re-quantified with the KAPA Library Quantification kit. Every immunoSEQ 96-well plate was sequenced on a dedicated single-read 150-cycle Illumina NextSeq 550 flow cell. The published analysis was carried out like this. Because the immunoSEQ output held only junctional sequences and lacked quality scores, the filtering could not match the filtering applied to full-length reads. To assign V/J genes and CDR3, sequences were annotated using PyIR, a Python wrapper for IgBLAST v1.9, with IMGT germline references. Any read was removed if the V/J assignment was weak (E-value above 1e-6), the CDR3 was missing, or the read contained stop codons, out-of-frame junctions, or ambiguous translated residues. A V3J clonotype was defined by an identical inferred V gene, J gene, and CDR3 amino acid sequence. To compute the percentage overlap between repertoires, the number of shared unique clonotypes was divided by the size of the smaller repertoire. Richness of each repertoire was evaluated using RTK rarefaction, the Chao1 estimator, and Recon v2.1 estimates of unobserved clonotypes. For all TCRbeta clonotypes obtained by the gDNA method from a few donors, generation probabilities were computed with OLGA. TCRdb retrieved this table from immuneACCESS and kept in-frame rearrangements only. Not all clones are present; in checked studies, unresolved V genes account for under half, and no reason is known for the remainder. V and J calls plus clone size are reproduced from that table; the DNA served to infer D and trimming. The sample data list a few million clones, and just under 95% of these were observed just once. The ten largest make up about 1.7% of the sample.

The sequence was obtained from a man aged 18 to 30 in good health. Some clones in this sample may be carry-over from other donors' samples. Here the chain combines TRBV7-9 and TRBJ2-3; 9 junctional bases match TRBD2. The sample consisted of naive CD8+ T cells from PBMCs. The intended sense of this specimen's cell subset or site label: CD45RA+CCR7+. The CDR3 here reads CASSPSGNTDTQYF. The DNA is TGTGCCAGCAGCCCTAGCGGGAACACAGATACGCAGTATTTT.